One sample yielded the 13 T cell receptor beta chains listed below, sequenced in a study of early T cells in non-severe SARS-CoV-2 infection. TCRdb itself ran the 5' RACE reads through MiXCR, one entry per CDR3 protein. The data contain 60,000 or so distinct CDR3 sequences, under 15% of them singletons. This specimen consisted of whole blood, obtained at baseline. The receptor set was obtained from an adult who was a healthcare worker with PCR-confirmed SARS-CoV-2 infection or an uninfected control (not recorded which).

The rearrangement links TRBV2 to TRBJ1-1, with D hard to call. V lost 4 bases to trimming and J lost 4 bases, with 10 bases between them. The CDR3 extends over 13 amino acids. Per the germline V gene, CDR1 is SNHLY and CDR2 is FYNNEI. The CDR3 nucleotides are TGTGCCAGCAGTGGTCCCGTGGGCACTGAAGCTTTCTTT. This gives the protein CASSGPVGTEAFF.

This clonotype was detected a few times. The V call is TRBV19, the J call TRBJ2-7; no reliable D call. Germline lookup yields CDR1 LNHDA and CDR2 SQIVND (reference sequence). The CDR3 contains 12 residues. V lost 3 bases and J lost 7, with 10 bases in between. CDR3 nucleotides: TGTGCCAGTAGTATCCCGGCTGGGGAGCAGTACTTC. This gives the protein CASSIPAGEQYF.

The sample holds many counts of this clonotype. This chain uses TRBV27 with TRBJ2-2; a weak D match, TRBD1 (5 bases). The V gene lost 2 bases and the J gene lost 2 bases, with 6 bases spanning the gap. The germline CDR1 and CDR2 sequences are MNHEY and SMNVEV (reference sequence). The CDR3 covers 14 residues. CDR3 sequence: CASSLQGNTGELFF. Here the CDR3 DNA reads TGTGCCAGCAGTTTACAGGGCAACACCGGGGAGCTGTTTTTT.

This clonotype was seen more than once but under ten times. The CDR3, as DNA: TGCGCCAGCGTAGACAGGGCCACCGGGGAGCTGTTTTTT. Amino acid sequence: CASVDRATGELFF. This chain uses TRBV10-2 with TRBJ2-2; TRBD1 agrees at 7 bases. There are 13 residues in the CDR3. Germline values: CDR1 WSHSY, CDR2 SAAADI. Unmatched junction bases numbered 4, after V lost 8 bases and J lost 4 bases.

The chain links TRBV2 to TRBJ2-7; 7 nucleotides align to TRBD2. Germline CDR1 SNHLY, CDR2 FYNNEI. The CDR3 extends over 14 amino acids. The junction had 7 bases not matched to a gene; V was cut back by 2 bases and J by 6 bases. The CDR3 region has the DNA TGTGCCAGCAGTGAAATGGCAGGGAGGGCCGAGCAGTACTTC. Protein: CASSEMAGRAEQYF. Full variable domain (missing parts from reference TRBV2 and TRBJ2-7): EPEVTQTPSHQVTQMGQEVILRCVPISNHLYFYWYRQILGQKVEFLVSFYNNEISEKSEIFDDQFSVERPDGSNFTLKIRSTKLEDSAMYFCASSEMAGRAEQYFGPGTRLTVT.

At least ten counts were recorded for this clonotype. The chain has TRBV12-3 or TRBV12-4 and TRBJ1-5; D may be TRBD1 (6 bases). V was trimmed by 3 bases and J by 2 bases, leaving 11 bases between them. The CDR3 consists of 15 residues. CDR3 in DNA: TGTGCCAGCAGTTTTAGGGGGAACGGCAATCAGCCCCAGCATTTT. This sequence encodes CASSFRGNGNQPQHF.

In its sample, this clonotype was seen a few times. This chain connects TRBV21-1 to TRBJ1-4; the table gives TRBD1 as D, unverified against the DNA. TRBV21-1 represents a pseudogene. The CDR3 extends over 15 amino acids. CDR3 loop: CASSPYGGGGEKLFF. CDR3 nucleotides: TGTGCCAGCAGCCCGTACGGAGGGGGTGGTGAAAAACTGTTTTTT.

This clonotype was counted many times. The genes are TRBV5-1 and TRBJ2-1, with 7 bases aligning to TRBD2. After removal of 4 bases from V and 3 bases from J, the junction contained 7 bases not matched to a gene. The germline V gene encodes CDR1 SGHRS and CDR2 YFSETQ. The CDR3 consists of 15 residues. The CDR3 loop is CASSTTSANYNEQFF. In nucleotides, the CDR3 is TGCGCCAGCAGCACTACTAGCGCTAACTACAATGAGCAGTTCTTC.

This chain connects TRBV27 to TRBJ2-1, with 13 bases identical to TRBD2. The CDR3 has 18 amino acids. The germline V gene has CDR1 MNHEY and CDR2 SMNVEV (reference sequence). The J segment lost 5 bases and the V segment lost 2 bases, leaving 9 bases of the junction unmatched. CDR3 sequence: CASSLRPGLAGINNEQFF. CDR3 in DNA: TGTGCCAGCAGTTTACGCCCGGGACTAGCGGGGATAAACAATGAGCAGTTCTTC.

This clonotype turned up a few times. This rearrangement joins TRBV7-9 to TRBJ2-3; no clear D gene. Trimming stripped 5 bases from V and 2 bases from J, with 14 bases between. The CDR3 loop spans 15 amino acids. Germline CDR1 reads SEHNR; CDR2 reads FQNEAQ (reference sequence). CDR3 coding DNA: TGTGCCAGCAGCCCCGCCCCCATTGCCACAGATACGCAGTATTTT. Protein product: CASSPAPIATDTQYF.

The chain links TRBV5-1 to TRBJ2-3; D is undetermined. The CDR3 loop spans 13 amino acids. The V gene lost 1 base and the J gene lost 0 bases, with 3 bases spanning the gap. Per the germline V gene, CDR1 is SGHRS and CDR2 is YFSETQ. Written as DNA, the CDR3 is TGCGCCAGCAGCTTGTTTAGCACAGATACGCAGTATTTT. Its translation is CASSLFSTDTQYF.

Written as DNA, the CDR3 is TGCAGCGTAAGACAGACGGGGAGGGAGACCCAGTACTTC. Translation gives CSVRQTGRETQYF. This chain uses TRBV29-1 with TRBJ2-5, with D possibly being TRBD2 (6 bases). The V end was cut by 6 bases, the J end by 5 bases, with 16 bases between. The CDR3 sequence is 13 residues long. The V gene's germline CDR1 is SQVTM and CDR2 ANQGSEA.

This clonotype was seen more than once but under ten times. This chain connects TRBV12-3 or TRBV12-4 to TRBJ1-5; D unclear. This CDR3 region has 12 residues. The germline V and J ends were trimmed by 6 bases and 6 bases, with 9 bases remaining between them. The CDR3: CASSRQRQPQHF. The CDR3 DNA reads as TGTGCCAGCAGCCGGCAGCGTCAGCCCCAGCATTTT.